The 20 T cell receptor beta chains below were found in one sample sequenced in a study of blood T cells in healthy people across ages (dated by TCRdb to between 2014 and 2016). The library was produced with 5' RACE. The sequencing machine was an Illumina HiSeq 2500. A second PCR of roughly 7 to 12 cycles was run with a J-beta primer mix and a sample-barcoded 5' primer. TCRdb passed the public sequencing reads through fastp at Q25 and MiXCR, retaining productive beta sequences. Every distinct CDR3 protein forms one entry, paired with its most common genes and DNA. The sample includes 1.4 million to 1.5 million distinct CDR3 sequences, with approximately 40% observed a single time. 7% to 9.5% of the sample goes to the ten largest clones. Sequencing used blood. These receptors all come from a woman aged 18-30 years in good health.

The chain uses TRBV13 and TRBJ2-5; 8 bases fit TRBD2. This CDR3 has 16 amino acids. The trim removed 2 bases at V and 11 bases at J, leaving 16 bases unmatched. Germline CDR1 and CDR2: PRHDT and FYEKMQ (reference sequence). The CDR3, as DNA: TGTGCCAGCAGCTTACCCACGGGACTAGAATTCAATGAGCAGTACTTC. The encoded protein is CASSLPTGLEFNEQYF.

DNA of the CDR3: TGTGCCAGCAGTTTCGCAGCGCCTGAGGGCTACACCTTC. Translation: CASSFAAPEGYTF. The chain uses TRBV28 and TRBJ1-2; D gene unclear. The germline V gene has CDR1 MDHEN and CDR2 SYDVKM. V lost 3 bases to trimming and J lost 8 bases, with 13 bases between them. CDR3 length equals 13 residues.

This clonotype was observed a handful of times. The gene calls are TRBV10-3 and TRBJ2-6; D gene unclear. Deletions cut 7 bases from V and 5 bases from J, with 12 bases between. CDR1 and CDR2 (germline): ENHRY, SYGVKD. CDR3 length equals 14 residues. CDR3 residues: CAITDTDRANVLTF. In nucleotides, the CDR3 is TGTGCCATCACCGACACCGACAGGGCCAACGTCCTGACTTTC.

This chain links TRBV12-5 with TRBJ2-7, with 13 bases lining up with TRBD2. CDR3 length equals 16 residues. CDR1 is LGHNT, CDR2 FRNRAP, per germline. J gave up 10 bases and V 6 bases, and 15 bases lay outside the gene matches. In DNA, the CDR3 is TGTGCTAGTGGCCCAGGGACTAGCGGGGCCCAAGAGGCCCAGTACTTC. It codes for CASGPGTSGAQEAQYF.

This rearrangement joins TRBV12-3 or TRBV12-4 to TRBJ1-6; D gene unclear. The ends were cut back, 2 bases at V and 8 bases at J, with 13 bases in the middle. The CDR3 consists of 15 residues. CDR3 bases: TGTGCCAGCAGTTTAAGGATGGCAAAGGATTCACCCCTCCACTTT. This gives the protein CASSLRMAKDSPLHF.

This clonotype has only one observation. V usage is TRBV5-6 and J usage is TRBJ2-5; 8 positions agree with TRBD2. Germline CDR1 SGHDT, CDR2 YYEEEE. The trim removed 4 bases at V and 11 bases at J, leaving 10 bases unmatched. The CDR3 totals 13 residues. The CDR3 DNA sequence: TGTGCCAGCAGCCGGACTAGCAGTAATGAGCAGTACTTC. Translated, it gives CASSRTSSNEQYF.

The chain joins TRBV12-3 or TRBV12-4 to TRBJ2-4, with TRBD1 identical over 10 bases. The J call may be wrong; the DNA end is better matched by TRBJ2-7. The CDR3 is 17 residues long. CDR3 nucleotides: TGTGCCAGCAGTTTATCTTATACCGGGACAGGGGCTGGCGAGCAGTACTTC. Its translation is CASSLSYTGTGAGEQYF.

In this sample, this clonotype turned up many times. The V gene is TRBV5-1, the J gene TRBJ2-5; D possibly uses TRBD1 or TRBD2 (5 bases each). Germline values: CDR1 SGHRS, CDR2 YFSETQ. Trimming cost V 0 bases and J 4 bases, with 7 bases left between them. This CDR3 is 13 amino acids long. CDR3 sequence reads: CASSLAGTETQYF. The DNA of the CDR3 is TGCGCCAGCAGCTTGGCCGGGACAGAGACCCAGTACTTC.

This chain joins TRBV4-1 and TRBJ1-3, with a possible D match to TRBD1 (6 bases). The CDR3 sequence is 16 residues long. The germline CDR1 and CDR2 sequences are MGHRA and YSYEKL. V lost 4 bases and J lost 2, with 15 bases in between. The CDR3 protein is CASSPPGVGAGNTIYF. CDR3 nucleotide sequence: TGCGCCAGCAGCCCACCAGGGGTAGGGGCTGGAAACACCATATATTTT.

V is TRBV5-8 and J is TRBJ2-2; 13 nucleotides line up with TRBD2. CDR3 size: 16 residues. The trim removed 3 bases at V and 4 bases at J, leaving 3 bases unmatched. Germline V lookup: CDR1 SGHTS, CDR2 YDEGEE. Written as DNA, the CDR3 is TGTGCCAGCAGCTGGACTAGCGGGGGAGTCACCGGGGAGCTGTTTTTT. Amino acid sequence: CASSWTSGGVTGELFF.

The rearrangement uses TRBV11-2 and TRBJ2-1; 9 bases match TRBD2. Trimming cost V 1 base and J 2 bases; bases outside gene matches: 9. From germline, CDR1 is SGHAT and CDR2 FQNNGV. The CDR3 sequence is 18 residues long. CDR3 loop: CASSLVPGSGSAYNEQFF. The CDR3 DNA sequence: TGTGCCAGCAGCTTAGTCCCGGGTAGCGGGAGCGCCTACAATGAGCAGTTCTTC.

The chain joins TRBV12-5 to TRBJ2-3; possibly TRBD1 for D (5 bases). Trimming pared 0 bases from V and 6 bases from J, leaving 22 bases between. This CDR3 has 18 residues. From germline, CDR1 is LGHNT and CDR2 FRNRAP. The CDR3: CASGLVQAAHGIMDTQYF. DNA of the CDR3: TGTGCTAGTGGTTTGGTACAGGCCGCCCATGGAATTATGGATACGCAGTATTTT.

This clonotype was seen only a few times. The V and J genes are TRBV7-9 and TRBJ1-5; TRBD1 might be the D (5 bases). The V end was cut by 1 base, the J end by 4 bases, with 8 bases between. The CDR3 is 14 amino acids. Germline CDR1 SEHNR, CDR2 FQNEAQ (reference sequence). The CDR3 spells CASSLVPGNQPQHF. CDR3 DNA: TGTGCCAGCAGCTTAGTCCCAGGGAATCAGCCCCAGCATTTT.

The CDR3 sequence is CASSQEAYEQFF. In DNA form, the CDR3 reads TGTGCCAGCAGCCAAGAGGCGTATGAGCAGTTCTTC. This chain links TRBV14 with TRBJ2-1; D gene unclear. Germline lookup yields CDR1 SGHDN and CDR2 FVKESK. CDR3 length: 12 residues. Trimming took off 0 bases at V and 8 bases at J, with 5 bases between the two ends. Variable domain in full (rest from reference TRBV14 and TRBJ2-1): EAGVTQFPSHSVIEKGQTVTLRCDPISGHDNLYWYRRVMGKEIKFLLHFVKESKQDESGMPNNRFLAERTGGTYSTLKVQPAELEDSGVYFCASSQEAYEQFFGPGTRLTVL.

CDR3 amino acids: CASSPDTSPKEQFF. Here the CDR3 DNA reads TGTGCCAGCAGCCCCGACACGAGCCCGAAAGAGCAGTTCTTC. The chain joins TRBV7-2 to TRBJ2-1; D uncertain. Germline V gene lookup returns CDR1 SGHTA and CDR2 FQGNSA. Trimming stripped 5 bases from V and 10 bases from J, with 18 bases between. The CDR3 totals 14 residues.

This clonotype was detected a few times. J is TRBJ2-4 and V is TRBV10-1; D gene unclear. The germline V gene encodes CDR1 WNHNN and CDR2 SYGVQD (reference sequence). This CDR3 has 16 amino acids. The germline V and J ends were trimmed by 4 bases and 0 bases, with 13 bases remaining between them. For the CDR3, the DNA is TGCGCCAGCAGTGGTTCCGAAGCGCTAGCCAAAAACATTCAGTACTTC. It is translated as CASSGSEALAKNIQYF.

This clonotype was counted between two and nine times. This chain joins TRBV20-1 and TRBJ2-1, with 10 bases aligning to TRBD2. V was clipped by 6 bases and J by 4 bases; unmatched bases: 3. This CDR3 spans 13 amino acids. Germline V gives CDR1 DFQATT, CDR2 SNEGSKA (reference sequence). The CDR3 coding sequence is TGCAGTGCGCCTAGCGGGGGTTACAATGAGCAGTTCTTC. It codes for CSAPSGGYNEQFF.

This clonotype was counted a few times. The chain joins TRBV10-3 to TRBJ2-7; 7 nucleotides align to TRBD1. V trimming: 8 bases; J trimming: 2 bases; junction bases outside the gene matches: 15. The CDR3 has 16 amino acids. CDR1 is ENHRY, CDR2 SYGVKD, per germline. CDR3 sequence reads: CAIGELNRGLTYEQYF. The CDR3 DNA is TGTGCCATCGGGGAACTGAACAGGGGCCTTACCTACGAGCAGTACTTC.

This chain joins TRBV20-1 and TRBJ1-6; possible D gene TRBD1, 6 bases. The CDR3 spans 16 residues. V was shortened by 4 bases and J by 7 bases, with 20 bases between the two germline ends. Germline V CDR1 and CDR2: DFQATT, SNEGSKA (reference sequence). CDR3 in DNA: TGCAGTGCTAACACTCCTGAACAGGGAGGGAATTCACCCCTCCACTTT. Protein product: CSANTPEQGGNSPLHF.

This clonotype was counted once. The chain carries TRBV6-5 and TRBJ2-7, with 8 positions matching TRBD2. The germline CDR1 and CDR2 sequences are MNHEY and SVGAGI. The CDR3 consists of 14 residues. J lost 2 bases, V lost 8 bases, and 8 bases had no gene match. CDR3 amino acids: CASLGPGGTYEQYF. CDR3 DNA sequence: TGTGCCAGCCTTGGGCCGGGGGGGACCTACGAGCAGTACTTC.